The T cell receptor beta chain under discussion was sequenced for a study of shared clonotypes between healthy human individuals. The repertoire was sequenced with immunoSEQ multiplex PCR; TCRdb's copy has only in-frame clones and lacks some. In the table there are roughly 530,000 clones, 90% to 97% of which are singletons. The CDR3 is made up of 12 amino acids. Trimming removed 7 bases from V and 1 base from J, with 5 bases in between. Germline CDR1 and CDR2: MNHNS and SASEGT. The genes are TRBV6-1 and TRBJ2-1; D is unclear. This sequence originates from a woman in her twenties or thirties in good health. Sequenced material: naive CD4+ T cells sorted from blood. Subset reported: CD45RA+ positively selected. In DNA, the CDR3 is TGTGCCAGCACCGTTTCCTACAATGAGCAGTTCTTC. This codes for CASTVSYNEQFF.